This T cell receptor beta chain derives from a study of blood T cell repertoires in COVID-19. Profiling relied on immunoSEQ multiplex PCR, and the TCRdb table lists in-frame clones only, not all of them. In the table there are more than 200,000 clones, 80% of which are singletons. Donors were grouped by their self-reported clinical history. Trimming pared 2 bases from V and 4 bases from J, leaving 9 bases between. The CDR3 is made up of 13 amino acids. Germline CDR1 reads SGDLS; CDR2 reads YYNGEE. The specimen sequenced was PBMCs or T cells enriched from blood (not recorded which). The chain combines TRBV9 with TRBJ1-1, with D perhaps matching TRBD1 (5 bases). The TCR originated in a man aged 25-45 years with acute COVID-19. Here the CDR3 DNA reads TGTGCCAGCAGCGTCAGGACAAGCACTGAAGCTTTCTTT. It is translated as CASSVRTSTEAFF.